Listed below are T cell receptor beta chains from one sample, sequenced in a study of T cells after somatic rescue of genetic block. The assay was immunoSEQ multiplex PCR, and TCRdb's table has in-frame clones only and misses some. The sample holds just over 8,000 clones, roughly 80% seen once. Material: peripheral blood mononuclear cells (PBMCs). The origin of the receptors is a boy younger than 18. CDR3s include the opening cysteine and the closing phenylalanine or tryptophan. D genes are given only for firm matches. Rows give clone size only sometimes, using once, few, many, or a class for an expanded clone.

>few|TRBJ1-1|-|TRBV7-2
CASKMNTEAFF
TGTGCCAGCAAAATGAACACTGAAGCTTTCTTT
>-|TRBJ1-1|TRBD1|TRBV28
CASSQRQGYTEAFF
TGTGCCAGCAGTCAAAGACAGGGTTACACTGAAGCTTTCTTT
>-|TRBJ2-3|TRBD1|TRBV28
CASSLRGQYTDTQYF
TGTGCCAGCAGTTTACGGGGACAGTACACAGATACGCAGTATTTT
>-|TRBJ2-7|-|TRBV9
CASSAEGLVQYF
TGTGCCAGCAGCGCGGAAGGGTTGGTGCAGTACTTC
>-|TRBJ1-4|-|TRBV28
CASSFPRGRGNEKLFF
TGTGCCAGCAGTTTCCCTCGGGGGCGGGGGAATGAAAAACTGTTTTTT
>-|TRBJ2-3|TRBD2|TRBV5-1
CASSYGLAGGWGFTDTQYF
TGCGCCAGCAGCTACGGACTAGCGGGAGGGTGGGGGTTCACAGATACGCAGTATTTT
>-|TRBJ2-1|TRBD2|TRBV5-1
CASSLGRTSGIMTYNEQFF
TGCGCCAGCAGCTTGGGTCGGACTAGCGGGATAATGACCTACAATGAGCAGTTCTTC
>-|TRBJ1-2|-|TRBV9
CASSGTANYGYTF
TGTGCCAGCAGCGGTACCGCCAACTATGGCTACACCTTC
>once|TRBJ1-2|TRBD1|TRBV13
CASSFSPGQGAQLGYTF
TGTGCCAGCAGCTTCAGCCCGGGACAGGGGGCGCAGCTTGGCTACACCTTC
>once|TRBJ1-6|TRBD1|TRBV4-3
CASSQDRDRGSYNSPLHF
TGCGCCAGCAGCCAAGATCGGGACAGGGGCTCCTATAATTCACCCCTCCACTTT
>few|TRBJ1-5|-|TRBV2
CASSERQANQPQHF
TGTGCCAGCAGCGAAAGACAGGCAAATCAGCCCCAGCATTTT
>-|TRBJ2-2|-|TRBV11-2
CASSFHVRITGELFF
TGTGCCAGCAGCTTCCACGTCCGGATCACCGGGGAGCTGTTTTTT
>-|TRBJ2-7|-|TRBV5-6
CASSLVGGKLGEQYF
TGTGCCAGCAGCTTGGTGGGGGGCAAACTGGGCGAGCAGTACTTC
>-|TRBJ1-2|-|TRBV19
CASSLRWGSPNYGYTF
TGTGCCAGTAGTCTCAGGTGGGGTTCACCTAACTATGGCTACACCTTC
>-|TRBJ1-3|TRBD1|TRBV28
CASSFLGTAPGNTIYF
TGTGCCAGCAGTTTTCTTGGGACAGCTCCTGGAAACACCATATATTTT
>-|TRBJ2-3|-|TRBV20-1
CRTSLGNTQYF
TGCAGAACCTCTCTGGGGAATACGCAGTATTTT
>-|TRBJ1-2|TRBD1|TRBV28
CASSFGTGGLGGYTF
TGTGCCAGCAGTTTCGGGACAGGGGGCTTGGGTGGCTACACCTTC
>-|TRBJ1-4|-|TRBV7-2
CASRSYQGPNEKLFF
TGTGCCAGCAGATCGTATCAGGGTCCTAATGAAAAACTGTTTTTT
>few|TRBJ1-2|-|TRBV5-4
CASSLEVGDGYTF
TGTGCCAGCAGCTTGGAAGTAGGGGATGGCTACACCTTC
>-|TRBJ1-2|-|TRBV6-4
CASSESVGGANYGYTF
TGTGCCAGCAGTGAAAGTGTTGGAGGGGCTAACTATGGCTACACCTTC
>-|TRBJ1-1|-|TRBV2
CAQQAGKSAFF
TGTGCCCAGCAAGCGGGGAAGTCAGCTTTCTTT
>-|TRBJ2-7|-|TRBV6-5
CASSSTFVTGYEQYF
TGTGCCAGCAGTTCGACCTTCGTAACAGGGTACGAGCAGTACTTC
>-|TRBJ1-2|-|TRBV28
CASSNSFNYGYTF
TGTGCCAGCAGTAACAGCTTTAACTATGGCTACACCTTC
>-|TRBJ1-6|TRBD1|TRBV6-5
CASSNYWTGQLPLHF
TGTGCCAGCAGTAACTACTGGACAGGACAACTACCCCTCCACTTT
>-|TRBJ2-3|-|TRBV28
CASSPPKTTTDTQYF
TGTGCCAGCAGCCCCCCCAAGACTACCACAGATACGCAGTATTTT
>-|TRBJ1-3|-|TRBV18
CASSPPRGRPGNTIYF
TGTGCCAGCTCACCACCGCGCGGGAGACCCGGAAACACCATATATTTT
>-|TRBJ2-1|TRBD2|TRBV14
CASSRLAGAPAQFF
TGTGCCAGCAGCCGGCTAGCGGGGGCGCCGGCGCAGTTCTTC
>-|TRBJ2-7|-|TRBV9
CASSVGGGSGSYEQYF
TGTGCCAGCAGCGTAGGAGGAGGGTCGGGATCCTACGAGCAGTACTTC